This TCR beta chain was observed in a study of T cell responses to AZD1222 COVID-19 vaccine. The CDR3 totals 12 residues. Profiled with immunoSEQ multiplex PCR; TCRdb holds only in-frame clones, not every one. The table shows 66,000 or so clones, with less than 90% occurring only once. The sequenced sample was peripheral blood, obtained on day 0 of AZD1222 vaccination. The origin of this receptor is an adult in good health. This chain connects TRBV21-1 to TRBJ2-4; TRBD2 is taken as the D call from the table, unchecked against the DNA. TRBV21-1 is listed as a pseudogene. For the CDR3, the DNA is TGTGCCAGCCCCCTTAGGAGGAACATTCAGTACTTC. It codes for CASPLRRNIQYF.